This T cell receptor beta chain was recovered during a study of T cells in Graves' hyperthyroidism and ophthalmopathy. Findings and caveats of the study: The blood repertoire included most of the expanded thyroid clonotypes above 0.001.

CDR1 is LNHDA, CDR2 SQIVND, per germline (reference sequence). With 7 bases clipped from V and 2 bases from J, the junction kept 10 bases outside the gene matches. The CDR3 has 15 amino acids. Patients aged 18 to 65 had newly diagnosed hyperthyroidism lasting under 2 months. Clinicians diagnosed patients from clinical symptoms, serum thyroxine and TRAb, thyroid ultrasound and orbital computed tomography. The TCR beta CDR3 regions underwent amplification using RNA transcripts as the source. A set of HTBI primers served as the primers for a first-round RT-PCR of the TCR CDR3. TCRdb re-called the multiplex PCR reads with MiXCR, one entry per CDR3 protein. The profile shows about 380,000 distinct CDR3 sequences, approximately 13% of them singletons. Turning to this clonotype: The antigen is undetermined.

The chain recombines TRBV19 with TRBJ2-7, with 8 bases fitting TRBD2. The clonotype was recovered from a woman between 55 and 75 years old with Graves' hyperthyroidism. The sample was blood. The CDR3 coding sequence is TGTGCCAGTACCTCTCTGCAGCGGGGGACCTACGAGCAGTACTTC. It yields the protein CASTSLQRGTYEQYF.